The source of this T cell receptor beta chain is a study of shared clonotypes between healthy human individuals. Study-wide results and caveats: Only blood was sampled, and tissue TCR repertoires likely differ from blood ones.

The repertoire was sequenced with immunoSEQ multiplex PCR; TCRdb's copy has only in-frame clones and lacks some. Of approximately 320,000 clones listed, roughly 91% were seen once; the top ten hold about 17%. With respect to this clone: Antigen unknown.

The CDR3 contains 13 residues. Germline lookup yields CDR1 ENHRY and CDR2 SYGVKD. Trimming stripped 0 bases from V and 4 bases from J, with 6 bases between. V usage is TRBV10-3 and J usage is TRBJ1-2; D gene ambiguous. The sequencing input was memory CD8+ T cells sorted from blood. Subset in this sample: CD45RO+ cells pooled with CCR7-negative TemRA cells. This TCR was recovered from a man between 18 and 35 years old in good health. The CDR3 DNA reads TGTGCCATCAGTGAGTCGAGTATCTATGGCTACACCTTC. Translating it yields CAISESSIYGYTF.